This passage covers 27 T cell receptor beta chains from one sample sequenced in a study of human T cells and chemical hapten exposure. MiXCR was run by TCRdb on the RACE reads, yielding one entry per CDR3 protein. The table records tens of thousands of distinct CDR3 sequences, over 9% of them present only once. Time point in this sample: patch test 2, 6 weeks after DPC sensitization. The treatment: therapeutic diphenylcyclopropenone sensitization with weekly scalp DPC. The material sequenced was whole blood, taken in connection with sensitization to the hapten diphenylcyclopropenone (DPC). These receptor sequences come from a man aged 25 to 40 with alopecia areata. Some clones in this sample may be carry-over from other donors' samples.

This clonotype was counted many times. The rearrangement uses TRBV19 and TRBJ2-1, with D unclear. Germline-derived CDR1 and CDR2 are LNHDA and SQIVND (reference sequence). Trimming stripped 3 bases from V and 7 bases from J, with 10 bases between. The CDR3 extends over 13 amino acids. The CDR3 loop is CASSIDVGNEQFF. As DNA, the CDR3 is TGTGCCAGTAGTATCGATGTCGGGAATGAGCAGTTCTTC.

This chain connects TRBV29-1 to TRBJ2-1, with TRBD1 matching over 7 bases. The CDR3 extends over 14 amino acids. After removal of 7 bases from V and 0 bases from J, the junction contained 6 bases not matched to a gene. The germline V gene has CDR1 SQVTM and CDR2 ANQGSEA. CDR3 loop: CSAERDSSYNEQFF. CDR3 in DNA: TGCAGCGCCGAGAGGGACAGCTCCTACAATGAGCAGTTCTTC.

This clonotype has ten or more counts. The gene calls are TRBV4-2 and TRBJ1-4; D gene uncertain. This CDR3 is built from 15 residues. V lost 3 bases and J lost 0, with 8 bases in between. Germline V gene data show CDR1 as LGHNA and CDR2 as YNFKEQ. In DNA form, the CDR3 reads TGTGCCAGCAGCCATACAAAAACAACTAATGAAAAACTGTTTTTT. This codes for CASSHTKTTNEKLFF.

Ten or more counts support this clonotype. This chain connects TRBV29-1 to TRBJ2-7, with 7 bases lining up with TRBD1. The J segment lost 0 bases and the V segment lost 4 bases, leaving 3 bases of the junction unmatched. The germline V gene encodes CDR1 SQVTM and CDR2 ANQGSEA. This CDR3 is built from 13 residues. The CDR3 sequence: CSVVGGNSYEQYF. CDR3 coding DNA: TGCAGCGTTGTAGGGGGCAACTCCTACGAGCAGTACTTC.

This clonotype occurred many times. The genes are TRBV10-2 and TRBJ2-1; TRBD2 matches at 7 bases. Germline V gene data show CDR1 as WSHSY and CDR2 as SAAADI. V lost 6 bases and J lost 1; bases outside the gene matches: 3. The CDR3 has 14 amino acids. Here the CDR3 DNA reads TGCGCCAGCAGCAGCGGGGCTTCCTACAATGAGCAGTTCTTC. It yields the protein CASSSGASYNEQFF.

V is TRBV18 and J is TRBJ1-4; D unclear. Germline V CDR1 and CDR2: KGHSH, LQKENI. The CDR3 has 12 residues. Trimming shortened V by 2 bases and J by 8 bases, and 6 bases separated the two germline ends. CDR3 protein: CASSPDQEKLFF. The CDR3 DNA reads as TGTGCCAGCTCACCAGATCAAGAAAAACTGTTTTTT.

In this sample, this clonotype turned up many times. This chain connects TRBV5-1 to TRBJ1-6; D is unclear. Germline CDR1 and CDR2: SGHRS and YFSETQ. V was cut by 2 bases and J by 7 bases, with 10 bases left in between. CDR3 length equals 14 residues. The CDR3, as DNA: TGCGCCAGCAGCTTCGGGGAAAGGAATTCACCCCTCCACTTT. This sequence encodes CASSFGERNSPLHF.

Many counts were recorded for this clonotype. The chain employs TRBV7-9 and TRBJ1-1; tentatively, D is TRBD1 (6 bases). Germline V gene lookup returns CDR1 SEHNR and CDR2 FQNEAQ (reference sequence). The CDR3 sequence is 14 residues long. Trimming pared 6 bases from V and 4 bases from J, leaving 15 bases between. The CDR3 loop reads CASSTPGGITEAFF. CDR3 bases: TGTGCCAGCAGTACCCCGGGGGGCATCACTGAAGCTTTCTTT.

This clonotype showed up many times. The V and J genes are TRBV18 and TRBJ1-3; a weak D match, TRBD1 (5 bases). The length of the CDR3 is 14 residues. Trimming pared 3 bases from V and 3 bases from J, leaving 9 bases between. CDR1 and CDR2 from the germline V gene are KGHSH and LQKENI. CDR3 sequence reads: CASSPGTDGNTIYF. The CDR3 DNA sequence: TGTGCCAGCTCACCGGGGACGGATGGAAACACCATATATTTT.

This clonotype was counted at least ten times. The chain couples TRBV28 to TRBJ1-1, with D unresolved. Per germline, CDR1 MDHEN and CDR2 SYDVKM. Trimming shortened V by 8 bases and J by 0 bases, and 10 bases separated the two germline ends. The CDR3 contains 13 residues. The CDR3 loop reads CASLRLMNTEAFF. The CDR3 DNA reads TGTGCCAGCCTTCGGCTTATGAACACTGAAGCTTTCTTT.

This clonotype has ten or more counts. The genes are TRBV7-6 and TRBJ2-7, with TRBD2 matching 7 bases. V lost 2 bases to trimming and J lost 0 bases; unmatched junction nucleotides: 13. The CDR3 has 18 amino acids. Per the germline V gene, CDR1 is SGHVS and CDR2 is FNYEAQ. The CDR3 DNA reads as TGTGCCAGCAGCTTACGGGAATCAGGGAGGGGTTACTCCTACGAGCAGTACTTC. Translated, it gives CASSLRESGRGYSYEQYF.

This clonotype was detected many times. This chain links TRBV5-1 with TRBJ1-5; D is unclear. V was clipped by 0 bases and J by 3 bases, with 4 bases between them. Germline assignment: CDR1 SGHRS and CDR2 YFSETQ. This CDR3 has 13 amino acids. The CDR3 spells CASSLDFNQPQHF. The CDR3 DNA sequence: TGCGCCAGCAGCTTGGATTTCAATCAGCCCCAGCATTTT.

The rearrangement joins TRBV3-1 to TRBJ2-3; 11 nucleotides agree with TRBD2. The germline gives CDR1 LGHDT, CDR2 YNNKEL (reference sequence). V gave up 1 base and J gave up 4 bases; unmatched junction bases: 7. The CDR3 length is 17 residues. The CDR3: CASSQGVSGRASDTQYF. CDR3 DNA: TGTGCCAGCAGCCAAGGGGTTAGCGGGAGGGCCTCAGATACGCAGTATTTT.

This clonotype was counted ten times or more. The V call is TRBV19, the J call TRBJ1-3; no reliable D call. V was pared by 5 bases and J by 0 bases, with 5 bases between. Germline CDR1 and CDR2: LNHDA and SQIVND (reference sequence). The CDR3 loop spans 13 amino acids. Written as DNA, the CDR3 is TGTGCCAGTAGTGCGAACTCTGGAAACACCATATATTTT. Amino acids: CASSANSGNTIYF. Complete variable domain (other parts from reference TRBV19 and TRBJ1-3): DGGITQSPKYLFRKEGQNVTLSCEQNLNHDAMYWYRQDPGQGLRLIYYSQIVNDFQKGDIAEGYSVSREKKESFPLTVTSAQKNPTAFYLCASSANSGNTIYFGEGSWLTVV.

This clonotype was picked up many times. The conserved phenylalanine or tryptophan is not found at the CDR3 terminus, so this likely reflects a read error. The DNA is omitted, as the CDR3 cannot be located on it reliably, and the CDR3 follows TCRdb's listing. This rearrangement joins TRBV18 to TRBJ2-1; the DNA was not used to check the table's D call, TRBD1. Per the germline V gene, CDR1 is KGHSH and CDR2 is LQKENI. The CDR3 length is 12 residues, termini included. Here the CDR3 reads CASSPGAGGEVL.

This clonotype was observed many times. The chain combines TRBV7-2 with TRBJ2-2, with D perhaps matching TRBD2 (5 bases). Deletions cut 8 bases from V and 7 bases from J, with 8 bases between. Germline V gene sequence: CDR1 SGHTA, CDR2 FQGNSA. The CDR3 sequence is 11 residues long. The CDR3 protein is CASARDGELFF. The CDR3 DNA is TGTGCCAGCGCCCGGGACGGGGAGCTGTTTTTT.

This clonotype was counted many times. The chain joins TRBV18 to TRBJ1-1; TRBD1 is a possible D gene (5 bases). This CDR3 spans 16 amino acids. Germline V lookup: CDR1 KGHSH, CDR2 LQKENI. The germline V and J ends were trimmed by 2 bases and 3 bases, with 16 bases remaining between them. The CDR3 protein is CASSPTGPNLYTEAFF. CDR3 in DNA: TGTGCCAGCTCACCAACAGGTCCAAACCTATACACTGAAGCTTTCTTT.

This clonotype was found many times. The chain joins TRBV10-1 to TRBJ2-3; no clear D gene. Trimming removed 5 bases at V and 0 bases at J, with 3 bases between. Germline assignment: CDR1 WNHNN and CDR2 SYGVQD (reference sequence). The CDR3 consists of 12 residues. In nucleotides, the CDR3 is TGCGCCAGCAGTTTCAGCACAGATACGCAGTATTTT. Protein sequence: CASSFSTDTQYF.

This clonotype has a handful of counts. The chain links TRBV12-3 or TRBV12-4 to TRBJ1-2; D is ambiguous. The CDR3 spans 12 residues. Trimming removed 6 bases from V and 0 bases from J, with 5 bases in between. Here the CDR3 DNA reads TGTGCCAGCAGGGCCCCTAACTATGGCTACACCTTC. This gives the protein CASRAPNYGYTF.

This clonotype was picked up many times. CDR3 amino acids: CSARDTGNYGYTF. CDR3 nucleotide sequence: TGCAGTGCTAGAGATACCGGTAACTATGGCTACACCTTC. The chain uses TRBV20-1 and TRBJ1-2, with D uncertain. V lost 0 bases, J lost 1 base, and 6 bases lay in between. CDR3 length equals 13 residues. Looked up from germline, CDR1 is DFQATT and CDR2 is SNEGSKA (reference sequence).

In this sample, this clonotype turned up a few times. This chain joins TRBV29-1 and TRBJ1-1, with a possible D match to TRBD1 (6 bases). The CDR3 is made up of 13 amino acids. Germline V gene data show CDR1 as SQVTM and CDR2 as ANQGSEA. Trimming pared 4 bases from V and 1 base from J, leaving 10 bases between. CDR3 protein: CSVGQQGNTEAFF. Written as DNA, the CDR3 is TGCAGCGTTGGACAACAGGGGAACACTGAAGCTTTCTTT.

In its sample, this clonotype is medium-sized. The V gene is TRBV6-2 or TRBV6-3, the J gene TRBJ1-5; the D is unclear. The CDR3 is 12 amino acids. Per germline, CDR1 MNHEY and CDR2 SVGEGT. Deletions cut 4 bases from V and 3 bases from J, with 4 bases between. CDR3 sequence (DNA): TGTGCCAGCAGTTTCGCCAATCAGCCCCAGCATTTT. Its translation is CASSFANQPQHF.

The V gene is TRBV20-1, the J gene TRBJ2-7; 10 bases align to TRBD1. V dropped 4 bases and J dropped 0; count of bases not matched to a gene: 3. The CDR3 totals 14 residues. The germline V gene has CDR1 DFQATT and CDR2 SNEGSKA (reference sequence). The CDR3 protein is CSATTGGSSYEQYF. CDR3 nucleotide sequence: TGCAGTGCTACGACAGGGGGCTCCTCCTACGAGCAGTACTTC.

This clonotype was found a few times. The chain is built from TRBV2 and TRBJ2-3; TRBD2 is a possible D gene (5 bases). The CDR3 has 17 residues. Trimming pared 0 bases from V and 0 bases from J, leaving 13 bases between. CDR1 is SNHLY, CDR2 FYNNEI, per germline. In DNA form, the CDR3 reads TGTGCCAGCAGTGAAGCGCTTTGGTCTAGCAGCACAGATACGCAGTATTTT. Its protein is CASSEALWSSSTDTQYF. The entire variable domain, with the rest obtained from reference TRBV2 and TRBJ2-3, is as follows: EPEVTQTPSHQVTQMGQEVILRCVPISNHLYFYWYRQILGQKVEFLVSFYNNEISEKSEIFDDQFSVERPDGSNFTLKIRSTKLEDSAMYFCASSEALWSSSTDTQYFGPGTRLTVL.

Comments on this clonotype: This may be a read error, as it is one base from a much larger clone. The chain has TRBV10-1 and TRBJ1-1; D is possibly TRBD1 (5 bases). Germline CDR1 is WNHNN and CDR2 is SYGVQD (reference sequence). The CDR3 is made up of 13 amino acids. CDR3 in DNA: TGCACCAGCAGGATGGGGCGGGGAACTGAAGCTTTCTTT. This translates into CTSRMGRGTEAFF.

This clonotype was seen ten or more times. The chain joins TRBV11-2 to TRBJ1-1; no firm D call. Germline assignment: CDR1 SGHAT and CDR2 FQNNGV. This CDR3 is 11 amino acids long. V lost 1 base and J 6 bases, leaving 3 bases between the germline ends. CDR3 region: CASSLGAEAFF. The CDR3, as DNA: TGTGCCAGCAGCTTAGGGGCTGAAGCTTTCTTT. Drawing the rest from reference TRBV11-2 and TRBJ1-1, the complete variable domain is EAGVAQSPRYKIIEKRQSVAFWCNPISGHATLYWYQQILGQGPKLLIQFQNNGVVDDSQLPKDRFSAERLKGVDSTLKIQPAKLEDSAVYLCASSLGAEAFFGQGTRLTVV.

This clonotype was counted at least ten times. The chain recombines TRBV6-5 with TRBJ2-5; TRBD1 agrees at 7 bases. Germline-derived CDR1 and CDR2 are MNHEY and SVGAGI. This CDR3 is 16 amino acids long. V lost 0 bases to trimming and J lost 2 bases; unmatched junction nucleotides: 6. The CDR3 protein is CASSYSVRGLQETQYF. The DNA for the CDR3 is TGTGCCAGCAGTTACTCGGTCAGGGGGTTACAAGAGACCCAGTACTTC.